One T cell receptor beta chain is described in this entry. This CDR3 contains 16 residues. V was clipped by 2 bases and J by 5 bases, with 16 bases between them. Germline loops: CDR1 SGDLS, CDR2 YYNGEE. These data are taken from a study of blood T cell repertoires in COVID-19. Study information: The United States, Italy and Spain were the sources of the acute and convalescent COVID-19 samples.

Authors' analysis steps: Amplifying reference gene primers gave estimates of nucleated cell counts. Sequenced by immunoSEQ multiplex PCR; TCRdb stores in-frame clones only, minus some. The V and J calls and clone size were taken over from that table, and D and trimming were inferred from the DNA. Seen here are around 270,000 clones, more than 85% observed once, and the top ten hold 2% to 3%. The sequence derives from a person aged 18 to 29 with COVID-19, enrolled during active disease. The chain is built from TRBV9 and TRBJ2-2, with a possible D match to TRBD2 (6 bases). Sequencing used peripheral blood. The CDR3 loop reads CASSVAATAGTGELFF. CDR3 coding DNA: TGTGCCAGCAGCGTGGCAGCGACGGCGGGGACCGGGGAGCTGTTTTTT.